This T cell receptor (beta chain) comes out of a study of tumor and adjacent non-tumor tissue in lung cancer. Study overall: Some 4.2 million productive TCRbeta reads were obtained per sample on average.

Germline loops: CDR1 SQVTM, CDR2 ANQGSEA. V gave up 5 bases and J gave up 2 bases; unmatched junction bases: 5. CDR3 length: 13 amino acids. No cell sorting was done before RNA was extracted from the tissue. Distant lung tissue was collected more than 3 cm away from the tumor edge. TCRbeta libraries were built with three rounds of nested PCR, modified from ARM-PCR. Each CDR3 protein gets one entry after TCRdb re-called the multiplex PCR reads with MiXCR. Counted here are 50,000 or so distinct CDR3 sequences, just under 75% occurring once; the ten biggest clones make up 23%. Findings and caveats of the study: TCR diversity was significantly greater in tumor than normal lung tissue.

With regard to this clonotype: The antigen remains unidentified.

The sample taken for sequencing was distant non-tumor lung tissue. The clonotype originates from a woman in her fifties or sixties with non-small cell lung cancer. The rearrangement joins TRBV29-1 to TRBJ1-2; TRBD1 agrees at 7 bases. CDR3 nucleotide sequence: TGCAGCGTTCCGGAACAGGGGAACTATGGCTACACCTTC. It translates to CSVPEQGNYGYTF.